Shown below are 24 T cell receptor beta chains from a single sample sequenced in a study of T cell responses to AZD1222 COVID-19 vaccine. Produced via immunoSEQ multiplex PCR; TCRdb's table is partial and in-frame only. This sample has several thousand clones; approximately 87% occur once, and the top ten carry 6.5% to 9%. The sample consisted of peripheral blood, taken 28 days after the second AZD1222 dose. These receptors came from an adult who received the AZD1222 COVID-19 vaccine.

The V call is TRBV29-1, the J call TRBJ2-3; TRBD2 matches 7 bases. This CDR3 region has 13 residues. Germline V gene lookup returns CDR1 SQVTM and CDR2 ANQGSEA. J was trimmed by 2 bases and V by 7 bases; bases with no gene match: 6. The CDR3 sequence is CSEEGTITDTQYF. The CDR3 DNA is TGCAGCGAAGAAGGGACTATCACAGATACGCAGTATTTT.

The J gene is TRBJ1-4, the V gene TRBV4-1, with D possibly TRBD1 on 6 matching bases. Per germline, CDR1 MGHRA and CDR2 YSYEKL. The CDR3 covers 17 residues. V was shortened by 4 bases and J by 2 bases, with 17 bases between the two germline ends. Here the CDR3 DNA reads TGCGCCAGCAGCCTCGACAGGCTCCCCTCGACTAATGAAAAACTGTTTTTT. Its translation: CASSLDRLPSTNEKLFF.

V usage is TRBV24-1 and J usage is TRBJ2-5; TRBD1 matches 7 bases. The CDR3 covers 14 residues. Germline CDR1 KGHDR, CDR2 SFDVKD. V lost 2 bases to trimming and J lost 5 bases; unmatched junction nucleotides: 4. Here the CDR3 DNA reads TGTGCCACCAGTGATTCACAGGGGACGGAGACCCAGTACTTC. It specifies CATSDSQGTETQYF.

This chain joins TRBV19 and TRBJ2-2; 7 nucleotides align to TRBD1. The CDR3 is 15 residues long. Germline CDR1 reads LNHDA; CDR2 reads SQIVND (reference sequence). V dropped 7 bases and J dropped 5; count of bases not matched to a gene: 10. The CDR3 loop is CASNPTGSPTGELFF. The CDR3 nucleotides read TGTGCCAGTAATCCGACAGGGAGCCCGACCGGGGAGCTGTTTTTT.

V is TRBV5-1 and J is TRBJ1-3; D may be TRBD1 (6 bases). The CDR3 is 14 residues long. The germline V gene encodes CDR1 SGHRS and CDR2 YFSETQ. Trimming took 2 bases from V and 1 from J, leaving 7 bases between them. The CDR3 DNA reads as TGCGCCAGCAGCTTACAGGGTTCTGGAAACACCATATATTTT. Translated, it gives CASSLQGSGNTIYF.

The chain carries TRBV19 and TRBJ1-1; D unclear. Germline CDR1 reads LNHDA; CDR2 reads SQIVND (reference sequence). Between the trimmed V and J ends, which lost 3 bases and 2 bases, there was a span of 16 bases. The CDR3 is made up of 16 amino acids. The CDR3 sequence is CASSIFGVRENTEAFF. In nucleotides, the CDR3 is TGTGCCAGTAGTATTTTTGGGGTGAGGGAAAACACTGAAGCTTTCTTT. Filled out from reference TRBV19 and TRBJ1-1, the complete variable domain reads DGGITQSPKYLFRKEGQNVTLSCEQNLNHDAMYWYRQDPGQGLRLIYYSQIVNDFQKGDIAEGYSVSREKKESFPLTVTSAQKNPTAFYLCASSIFGVRENTEAFFGQGTRLTVV.

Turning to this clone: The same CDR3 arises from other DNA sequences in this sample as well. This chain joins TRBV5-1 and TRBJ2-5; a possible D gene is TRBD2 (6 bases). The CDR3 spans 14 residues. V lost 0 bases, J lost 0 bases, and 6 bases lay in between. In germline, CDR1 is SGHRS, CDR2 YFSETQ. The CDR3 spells CASSLGGDQETQYF. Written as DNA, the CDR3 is TGCGCCAGCAGCTTGGGCGGGGACCAAGAGACCCAGTACTTC.

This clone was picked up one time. The CDR3 DNA follows: TGTGCCAGAAGCTTGCGGGAGGGCCCGAGTGAGCAGTTCTTC. This sequence encodes CARSLREGPSEQFF. The chain has TRBV5-3 and TRBJ2-1; 8 nucleotides agree with TRBD2. TRBV5-3 is designated an ORF whose function remains uncertain. This CDR3 comprises 14 residues. V shed 1 base, J shed 9 bases, and the junction held 6 bases outside the gene matches.

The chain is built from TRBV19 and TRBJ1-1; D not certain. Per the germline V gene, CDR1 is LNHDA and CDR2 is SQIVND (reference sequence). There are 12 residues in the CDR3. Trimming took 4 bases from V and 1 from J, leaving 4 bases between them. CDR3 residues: CASSTENTEAFF. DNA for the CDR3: TGTGCCAGTAGTACCGAGAACACTGAAGCTTTCTTT.

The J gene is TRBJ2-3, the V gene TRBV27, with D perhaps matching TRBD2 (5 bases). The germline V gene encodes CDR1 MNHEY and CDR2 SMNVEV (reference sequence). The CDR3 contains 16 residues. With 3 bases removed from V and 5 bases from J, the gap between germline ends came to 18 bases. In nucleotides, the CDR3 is TGTGCCAGCAGTTTTCAAGGTGGGCGGGCGGGAGATACGCAGTATTTT. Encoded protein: CASSFQGGRAGDTQYF.

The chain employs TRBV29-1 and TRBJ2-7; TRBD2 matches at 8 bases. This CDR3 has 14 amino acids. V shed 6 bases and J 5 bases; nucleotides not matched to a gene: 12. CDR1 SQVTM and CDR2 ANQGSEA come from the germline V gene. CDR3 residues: CSVSGSGSSHEQYF. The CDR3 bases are TGCAGCGTCAGCGGCAGCGGGAGTAGCCACGAGCAGTACTTC.

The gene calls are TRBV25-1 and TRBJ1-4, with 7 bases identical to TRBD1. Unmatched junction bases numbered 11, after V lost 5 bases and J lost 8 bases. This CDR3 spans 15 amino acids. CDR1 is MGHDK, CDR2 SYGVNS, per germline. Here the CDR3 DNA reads TGTGCCAGCAGTTCACTGACAGGGTATAGAGAAAAACTGTTTTTT. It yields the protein CASSSLTGYREKLFF.

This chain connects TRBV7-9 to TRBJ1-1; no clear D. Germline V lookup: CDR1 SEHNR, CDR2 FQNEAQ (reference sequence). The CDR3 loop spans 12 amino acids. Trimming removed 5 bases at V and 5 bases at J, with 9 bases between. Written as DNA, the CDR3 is TGTGCCAGCAGCGCCCGAGGAACTGAAGCTTTCTTT. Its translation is CASSARGTEAFF.

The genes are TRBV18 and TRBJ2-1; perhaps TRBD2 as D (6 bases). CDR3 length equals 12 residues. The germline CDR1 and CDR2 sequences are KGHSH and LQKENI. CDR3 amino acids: CGAGKRDNEQFF. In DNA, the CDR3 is TGTGGTGCAGGCAAGCGGGACAATGAGCAGTTCTTC.

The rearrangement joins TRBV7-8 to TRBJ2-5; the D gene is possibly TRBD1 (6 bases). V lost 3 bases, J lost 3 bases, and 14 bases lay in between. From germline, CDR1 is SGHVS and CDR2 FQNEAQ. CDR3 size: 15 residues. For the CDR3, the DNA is TGTGCCAGCAGCTTCCCGGGACACAAAAAAGAGACCCAGTACTTC. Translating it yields CASSFPGHKKETQYF.

CDR3 protein: CASSLGGTQETQYF. CDR3 nucleotide sequence: TGCGCCAGCAGCCTTGGGGGGACCCAAGAGACCCAGTACTTC. This chain links TRBV5-1 with TRBJ2-5; D perhaps matches TRBD2 (6 bases). This CDR3 spans 14 amino acids. CDR1 and CDR2 (germline): SGHRS, YFSETQ. Trimming removed 4 bases at V and 1 base at J, with 11 bases between.

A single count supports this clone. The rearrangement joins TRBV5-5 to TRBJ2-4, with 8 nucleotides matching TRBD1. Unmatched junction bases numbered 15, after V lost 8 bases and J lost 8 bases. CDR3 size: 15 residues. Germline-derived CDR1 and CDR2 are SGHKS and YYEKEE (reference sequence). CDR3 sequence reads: CASLMAGGHGDIQYF. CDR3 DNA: TGTGCCAGTCTGATGGCAGGGGGCCACGGGGACATTCAGTACTTC.

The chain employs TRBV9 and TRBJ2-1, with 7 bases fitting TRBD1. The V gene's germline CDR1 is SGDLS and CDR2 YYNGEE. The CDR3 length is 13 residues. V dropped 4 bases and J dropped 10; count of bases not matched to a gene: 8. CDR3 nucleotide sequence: TGTGCCAGCAGCACCCGACAGGGCAGGGAGCAGTTCTTC. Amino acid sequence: CASSTRQGREQFF. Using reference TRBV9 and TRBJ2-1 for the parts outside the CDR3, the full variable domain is DSGVTQTPKHLITATGQRVTLRCSPRSGDLSVYWYQQSLDQGLQFLIQYYNGEERAKGNILERFSAQQFPDLHSELNLSSLELGDSALYFCASSTRQGREQFFGPGTRLTVL.

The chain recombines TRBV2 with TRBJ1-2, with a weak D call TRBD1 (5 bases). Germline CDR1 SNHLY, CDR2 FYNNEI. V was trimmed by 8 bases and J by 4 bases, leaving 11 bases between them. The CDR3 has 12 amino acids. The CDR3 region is CASRDSLYGYTF. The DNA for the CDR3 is TGTGCCAGCCGCGACAGCCTCTATGGCTACACCTTC. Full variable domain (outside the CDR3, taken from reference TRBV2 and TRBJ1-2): EPEVTQTPSHQVTQMGQEVILRCVPISNHLYFYWYRQILGQKVEFLVSFYNNEISEKSEIFDDQFSVERPDGSNFTLKIRSTKLEDSAMYFCASRDSLYGYTFGSGTRLTVV.

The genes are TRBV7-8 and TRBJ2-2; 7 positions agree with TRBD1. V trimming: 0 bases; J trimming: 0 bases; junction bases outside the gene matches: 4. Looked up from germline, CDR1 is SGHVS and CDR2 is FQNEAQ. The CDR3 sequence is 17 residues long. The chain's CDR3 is CASSLASTGANTGELFF. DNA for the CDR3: TGTGCCAGCAGCTTAGCGTCAACAGGGGCGAACACCGGGGAGCTGTTTTTT.

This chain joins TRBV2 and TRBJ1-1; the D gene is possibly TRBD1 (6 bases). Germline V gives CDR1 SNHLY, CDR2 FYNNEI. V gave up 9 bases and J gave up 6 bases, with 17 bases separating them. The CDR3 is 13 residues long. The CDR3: CARQGYLTAEAFF. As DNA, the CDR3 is TGTGCCAGGCAGGGGTATCTAACGGCTGAAGCTTTCTTT.

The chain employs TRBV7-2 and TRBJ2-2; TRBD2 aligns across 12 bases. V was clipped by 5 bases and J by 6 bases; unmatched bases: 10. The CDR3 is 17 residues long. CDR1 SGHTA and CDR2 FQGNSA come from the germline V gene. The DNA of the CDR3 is TGTGCCAGCAGCCCCCGGGGGCTAGCGGGGGGGTCCGGGGAGCTGTTTTTT. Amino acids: CASSPRGLAGGSGELFF.

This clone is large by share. CDR3 sequence: CASSTLRLGQETQYF. The CDR3 nucleotides are TGTGCCAGCAGTACTCTACGCCTTGGTCAAGAGACCCAGTACTTC. The V call is TRBV6-5, the J call TRBJ2-5; D gene ambiguous. Germline V CDR1 and CDR2: MNHEY, SVGAGI. V shed 5 bases and J shed 2 bases, with 15 bases lying between them. The CDR3 contains 15 residues.

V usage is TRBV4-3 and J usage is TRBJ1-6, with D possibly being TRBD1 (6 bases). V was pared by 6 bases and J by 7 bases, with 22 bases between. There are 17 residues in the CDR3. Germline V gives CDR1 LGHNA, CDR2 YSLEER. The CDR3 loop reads CASRDRQGGTGNSPLHF. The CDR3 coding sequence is TGCGCCAGCAGGGACAGACAAGGGGGGACGGGAAATTCACCCCTCCACTTT.